This is a list of T cell receptor beta chains from one sample in a study of T cells in Graves' hyperthyroidism and ophthalmopathy. TCRdb processed the multiplex PCR reads anew with MiXCR; each CDR3 protein has one entry. The sample records 460,000 or so distinct CDR3 sequences, about 15% being singletons. The sequencing sample was made of blood. These TCRs come from a woman aged 18 to 35 with Graves' hyperthyroidism. Both conserved end residues are part of each CDR3. The D gene is left open where the match is weak. Not all rows give a size; the values are once, few, many and, for expanded clones, a class.

TRBJ2-1 TRBV5-6 TRBD2 few TGTGCCAGCAGCTTGGCCGGCGGGAGTTTCAGAAATGAGCAGTTCTTC CASSLAGGSFRNEQFF
TRBJ2-1 TRBV5-1 - - TGCGCCAGCAGCTTGGGGCTAGACGGCGATGAGCAGTTCTTC CASSLGLDGDEQFF
TRBJ2-5 TRBV2 - many TGTGCCAGCACTGTCAGAGGGGAGACCCAGTACTTC CASTVRGETQYF
TRBJ1-2 TRBV20-1 - few TGCAGTGCTGCCGAGGGAAGCCTTAATGGTCGATATGGCTACACCTTC CSAAEGSLNGRYGYTF
TRBJ2-5 TRBV28 TRBD1 many TGTGCCAGCAGCCCGGGACAGTCCCAAGAGACCCAGTACTTC CASSPGQSQETQYF
TRBJ2-3 TRBV5-1 - many TGCGCCAGCAGCTTGGTTAGAAGCACAGATACGCAGTATTTT CASSLVRSTDTQYF
TRBJ2-4 TRBV2 - - TGTGCCAGCAGTTCCGGGACGGAGACTAAAAACATTCAGCACTTC CASSSGTETKNIQHF
TRBJ2-2 TRBV12-3/TRBV12-4 TRBD1 many TGTGCCAGCAGTTCGAGAGACAGGGTCGGCGGGGAGCTGTTTTTT CASSSRDRVGGELFF
TRBJ1-3 TRBV2 TRBD1 many TGTGCCAGCAGGGAAACCGGGACAGGGCGTAGTAACACCATATATTTT CASRETGTGRSNTIYF
TRBJ1-4 TRBV24-1 - many TGTGCCACCAGTGATCCAGGGGAAACTAATGAAAAACTGTTTTTT CATSDPGETNEKLFF
TRBJ2-7 TRBV7-9 TRBD1 many TGTGCCAGCAGCTTAGTTTCCGCAGGGGGCGAGCAGTACTTC CASSLVSAGGEQYF
TRBJ2-1 TRBV2 - many TGTGCCAGCAGCCCCGGACTAGGGGGGCGTGAGCAGTTCTTC CASSPGLGGREQFF
TRBJ1-2 TRBV10-3 TRBD1 many TGTGCCATCAGTCCCGGACAGGGGTCAGGCTATGGCTACACCTTC CAISPGQGSGYGYTF
TRBJ1-1 TRBV30 - many TGTGCCTGGACAGACACTGAAGCTTTCTTT CAWTDTEAFF
TRBJ1-1 TRBV3-1 - - TGTGCCAGCAACCAAGTCGGTACTGAAGCTTTCTTT CASNQVGTEAFF
TRBJ2-2 TRBV20-1 - many TGCAGTGCTAGAGACCCATTTAGTAGCGGTGGCGGGGAGCTGTTTTTT CSARDPFSSGGGELFF
TRBJ2-7 TRBV30 TRBD1 many TGTGCCTGGAGTGTGGGACAGGGAATCTACGAGCAGTACTTC CAWSVGQGIYEQYF
TRBJ2-2 TRBV12-3/TRBV12-4 - many TGTGCCAGCAGTTGGGACGCGAAGGCGAACACCGGGGAGCTGTTTTTT CASSWDAKANTGELFF
TRBJ1-1 TRBV20-1 - many TGCAGTGCTATCTCAAGGGAAGGTTACATGAACACTGAAGCTTTCTTT CSAISREGYMNTEAFF
TRBJ1-1 TRBV10-3 - - TGTGCCATCAGTGGGGGGAGACTAAACACTGAAGCTTTCTTT CAISGGRLNTEAFF
TRBJ2-1 TRBV9 - many TGTGCCAGCAGCCTCGGACTACCGAGCGAGCAGTTCTTC CASSLGLPSEQFF
TRBJ1-1 TRBV29-1 - - TGCAGCGTTGAAGTAGCCCGGGGTTTGGGCAACACTGAAGCTTTCTTT CSVEVARGLGNTEAFF
TRBJ2-2 TRBV6-1 - - TGTGCCAGCAGTGAAGTTCGGGGAAACACCGGGGAGCTGTTTTTT CASSEVRGNTGELFF
TRBJ1-5 TRBV2 - - TGTGCCAGCAGGGCGACAGCGTATAGCAATCAGCCCCAGCATTTT CASRATAYSNQPQHF
TRBJ1-5 TRBV7-2 - few TGTGCCAGCAGCTTAAATCGGGAAAGCAATCAGCCCCAGCATTTT CASSLNRESNQPQHF
TRBJ2-5 TRBV9 - few TGTGCCAGCAGCGTAGGTGTTGGTGGGGGTGTTGAGACCCAGTACTTC CASSVGVGGGVETQYF
TRBJ2-3 TRBV20-1 TRBD2 many TGCAGTGCTAGAGGGGGGACTAGCAGAAGCACAGATACGCAGTATTTT CSARGGTSRSTDTQYF
TRBJ1-4 TRBV29-1 TRBD1 - TGCAGCGCCGCTCCCGGGACAGGGGACGAAAAACTGTTTTTT CSAAPGTGDEKLFF
TRBJ2-7 TRBV25-1 - - TGTGCCAGCAGGACTCTTGGGAGAATCTACTACGAGCAGTACTTC CASRTLGRIYYEQYF
TRBJ1-1 TRBV19 - - TGTGCCAGTACCCCCACACGGATGAACACTGAAGCTTTCTTT CASTPTRMNTEAFF
TRBJ1-2 TRBV10-3 - many TGTGCCGTCCAACAGGGTTCGTACTATGGCTACACCTTC CAVQQGSYYGYTF
TRBJ2-7 TRBV4-1 - - TGCGCCAGCAGCCCCCTGACCTCCTACGAGCAGTACTTC CASSPLTSYEQYF
TRBJ1-3 TRBV6-2/TRBV6-3 - - TGTGCCAGCAAAACAGCTAGTTTTGGAAACACCATATATTTT CASKTASFGNTIYF
TRBJ2-3 TRBV5-6 - many TGTGCCAGCAGCTTGGGGTTGGATACGCAGTATTTT CASSLGLDTQYF
TRBJ1-1 TRBV12-3/TRBV12-4 - few TGTGCCAGCACCCTTAGGGCGGACACTGAAGCTTTCTTT CASTLRADTEAFF
TRBJ2-1 TRBV6-2/TRBV6-3 - many TGTGCCAGCAGTCCCCATGGGGGCTACAATGAGCAGTTCTTC CASSPHGGYNEQFF
TRBJ1-4 TRBV20-1 TRBD1 many TGCAGTGCTAGGAGGGGGCAAAAACTGTTTTTT CSARRGQKLFF
TRBJ1-6 TRBV6-1 - few TGTGCCAGCACCCTGCCAAGGGCGAATTCACCCCTCCGCTTT CASTLPRANSPLRF
TRBJ2-1 TRBV19 TRBD1 - TGTGCCAGTAGTGTGGGACAGGGGGCGTTCAATGAGCAGTTCTTC CASSVGQGAFNEQFF
TRBJ1-6 TRBV27 TRBD1 many TGTGCCAGCAGCCCGGACAGGGGGGAATCACCCCTCCACTTT CASSPDRGESPLHF
TRBJ1-2 TRBV12-3/TRBV12-4 - - TGTGCCAGCAGACCATGGACGGCAAATAACCACGGCTACACCTTC CASRPWTANNHGYTF
TRBJ2-1 TRBV24-1 - many TGTGCCACCAGTGATTTGCCAAACAATGAGCAGTTCTTC CATSDLPNNEQFF
TRBJ1-1 TRBV5-1 TRBD1 - TGCGCCAGCAGCGTACAGGGGAGGGCTGAAGCTTTCTTT CASSVQGRAEAFF
TRBJ2-5 TRBV27 - many TGTGCCAGCAGTTTAAGTACAGGGAGGAGGGAGACCCAGTACTTC CASSLSTGRRETQYF
TRBJ2-3 TRBV10-3 TRBD2 - TGTGCCATCAGTGCCATCCCTAGCGGAGACACAGATACGCAGTATTTT CAISAIPSGDTDTQYF
TRBJ2-4 TRBV7-9 TRBD2 many TGTGCCAGCAGCTTAGTGACTAGCGTTGTCAAAAACATTCAGTACTTC CASSLVTSVVKNIQYF
TRBJ1-2 TRBV19 - - TGTGCCACCCAGGAATTCCATGGCTACACCTTC CATQEFHGYTF
TRBJ2-3 TRBV19 - few TGTGCCAGTTCTGACGGGATGCGACCTACAGATACGCAGTATTTT CASSDGMRPTDTQYF
TRBJ2-2 TRBV2 TRBD2 many TGTGCCAGCAAGGCGACTAGCGGGGACGCTACCGGGGAGCTGTTTTTT CASKATSGDATGELFF
TRBJ2-5 TRBV27 - many TGTGCCAGCAGTTTATCGATCGGGAGTTCGGAGACCCAGTACTTC CASSLSIGSSETQYF
TRBJ2-1 TRBV2 TRBD2 many TGTGCCAGCTTTTGGACTAGCGCATACAATGAGCAGTTCTTC CASFWTSAYNEQFF
TRBJ1-3 TRBV9 - few TGTGCCAGCAGCGACATCCTGGACGGGTCAGGGGACACCATATATTTT CASSDILDGSGDTIYF
TRBJ1-1 TRBV11-3 - - TGTGCCAGCGGCGACCTGGGAACTGAAGCTTTCTTT CASGDLGTEAFF